Listed here are 6 T cell receptor beta chains from one sample, sequenced in a study of cytotoxic CD8 clonotypes in ibrutinib-treated CLL (TCRdb year 2021). Library prep was done by the immunoSEQ multiplex PCR assay. What TCRdb holds here is the immuneACCESS table cut down to in-frame rearrangements. Part of the clones is not present; checked against another copy, under half of the missing clones reflect an unresolved V gene, and the others are unexplained. The sample table shows about 40,000 clones, and approximately 71% are seen once. Jointly, the top ten make up 5.5% to 7% of the sample. The time point label, as the study defines it: progressive disease on ibrutinib. The source was PBMCs, collected at disease progression, from a patient treated with ibrutinib. The receptors come from a human donor with chronic lymphocytic leukemia.

The chain couples TRBV10-3 to TRBJ1-6, with a tentative D call TRBD1 (5 bases). V lost 3 bases to trimming and J lost 7 bases, with 22 bases between them. Per the germline V gene, CDR1 is ENHRY and CDR2 is SYGVKD. This CDR3 spans 18 amino acids. As DNA, the CDR3 is TGTGCCATCAGTGATTATCTCAGGACACTCCCCCCCAATTCACCCCTCCACTTT. This codes for CAISDYLRTLPPNSPLHF.

This clone was recorded once. This chain connects TRBV19 to TRBJ1-6, with D hard to call. The V gene lost 4 bases and the J gene lost 0 bases, with 7 bases spanning the gap. The CDR3 sequence is 15 residues long. From germline, CDR1 is LNHDA and CDR2 SQIVND (reference sequence). The CDR3 DNA is TGTGCCAGTAGTAACCGAAGCTCCTATAATTCACCCCTCCACTTT. Its translation: CASSNRSSYNSPLHF.

The V and J genes are TRBV7-8 and TRBJ2-1; 9 positions match TRBD2. Germline-derived CDR1 and CDR2 are SGHVS and FQNEAQ. The CDR3 loop spans 16 amino acids. The V and J ends lost 1 base and 6 bases, in that order; junction bases with no gene match: 7. CDR3 amino acids: CASSLGWASGVNEQFF. In nucleotides, the CDR3 is TGTGCCAGCAGCTTAGGTTGGGCTAGCGGGGTCAATGAGCAGTTCTTC.

The CDR3 DNA sequence: TGTGCCAGCCTGTGGGCCGGGCAAGAGACCCAGTACTTC. It translates to CASLWAGQETQYF. V and J are TRBV28 and TRBJ2-5; D is unclear. Trimming took off 8 bases at V and 2 bases at J, with 12 bases between the two ends. The germline V gene encodes CDR1 MDHEN and CDR2 SYDVKM. The CDR3 extends over 13 amino acids.

The V gene is TRBV5-4, the J gene TRBJ1-4, with TRBD1 matching 8 bases. Germline trimming cut 3 bases from V and 7 bases from J; bases unmatched to any gene: 8. CDR3 length: 15 amino acids. From germline, CDR1 is SGHNT and CDR2 YYREEE (reference sequence). The CDR3 sequence is CASSSRTGTTEKLFF. CDR3 nucleotides: TGTGCCAGCAGCTCGCGGACAGGGACCACTGAAAAACTGTTTTTT. The whole variable domain, remainder taken from reference TRBV5-4 and TRBJ1-4, is ETGVTQSPTHLIKTRGQQVTLRCSSQSGHNTVSWYQQALGQGPQFIFQYYREEENGRGNFPPRFSGLQFPNYSSELNVNALELDDSALYLCASSSRTGTTEKLFFGSGTQLSVL.

This sequence joins TRBV11-2 and TRBJ2-7; D unresolved. The germline V gene has CDR1 SGHAT and CDR2 FQNNGV. V was pared by 2 bases and J by 6 bases, with 11 bases between. This CDR3 contains 13 residues. This CDR3 reads CASSLSRGREQYF. DNA of the CDR3: TGTGCCAGCAGCTTATCGCGTGGTCGCGAGCAGTACTTC.